Listed below are T cell receptor beta chains from one sample, sequenced in a study of T cell changes during pregnancy in multiple sclerosis. TCRdb keeps only in-frame clones here, not all; method: immunoSEQ multiplex PCR. The repertoire holds roughly 48,000 clones, with around 92% as singletons. Material: CD4+ T cells from peripheral blood mononuclear cells, obtained in the third trimester of pregnancy. Source of these receptors: a female donor with multiple sclerosis, enrolled in a pregnancy study. CDR3s include the opening cysteine and the closing phenylalanine or tryptophan. Each record gives: V gene, clone size, D gene, J gene, CDR3 protein, CDR3 DNA. A D gene is named only where the DNA matches it firmly. Not all rows give a size; the values are once, few, many and, for expanded clones, a class.

>TRBV10-2|.|.|TRBJ1-5
CASSERAGGGQPQHF
TGCGCCAGCAGCGAAAGGGCGGGGGGTGGGCAGCCCCAGCATTTT
>TRBV19|.|TRBD1|TRBJ1-5
CASMTGHSNQPQHF
TGTGCCAGTATGACAGGGCACAGCAATCAGCCCCAGCATTTT
>TRBV19|.|TRBD1|TRBJ2-1
CASSSGTGINNEQFF
TGTGCCAGTAGTTCCGGGACAGGGATTAACAATGAGCAGTTCTTC
>TRBV6-1|.|.|TRBJ1-5
CASSDAMVQPQHF
TGTGCCAGCAGTGATGCGATGGTTCAGCCCCAGCATTTT
>TRBV6-5|.|TRBD2|TRBJ2-3
CASRPLAGGIDTQYF
TGTGCCAGCCGCCCGCTAGCGGGGGGTATAGATACGCAGTATTTT
>TRBV7-3|.|.|TRBJ2-1
CASSLGPSASSEQFF
TGTGCCAGCAGCTTGGGCCCCTCCGCTAGCTCTGAGCAGTTCTTC
>TRBV18|.|.|TRBJ2-5
CASSSRETQYF
TGTGCCAGCTCATCCAGGGAGACCCAGTACTTC
>TRBV30|.|.|TRBJ2-2
CAWSFGSGTGELFF
TGTGCCTGGAGTTTCGGGTCGGGCACCGGGGAGCTGTTTTTT
>TRBV10-3|.|.|TRBJ2-1
CAIRQNVNNEQFF
TGTGCCATCAGGCAGAACGTAAACAATGAGCAGTTCTTC
>TRBV27|.|.|TRBJ1-5
CASSLYWGGDQPQHF
TGTGCCAGCAGTTTATATTGGGGCGGAGATCAGCCCCAGCATTTT
>TRBV5-6|.|TRBD1|TRBJ1-3
CASSLYGTGRRSSGNTIYF
TGTGCCAGCAGCTTGTACGGGACAGGGAGAAGGAGCTCTGGAAACACCATATATTTT
>TRBV27|.|TRBD1|TRBJ1-1
CASTHRGRTEAFF
TGTGCCAGCACCCACAGGGGGCGCACTGAAGCTTTCTTT
>TRBV6-5|.|.|TRBJ1-4
CASRRGFNEKLFF
TGTGCCAGCAGAAGGGGTTTTAATGAAAAACTGTTTTTT
>TRBV19|.|TRBD1|TRBJ1-5
CASSPRTGAGSNQPQHF
TGTGCCAGTAGTCCTCGGACAGGGGCAGGGAGCAATCAGCCCCAGCATTTT
>TRBV2|.|TRBD1|TRBJ1-1
CASKTGGRNTEAFF
TGTGCCAGCAAGACAGGGGGCAGGAACACTGAAGCTTTCTTT
>TRBV7-6|few|TRBD2|TRBJ2-1
CASSLGLVGVNEQFF
TGTGCCAGCAGCCTTGGACTAGTCGGGGTCAATGAGCAGTTCTTC
>TRBV6-1|.|TRBD2|TRBJ2-1
CASSPLAGGGEQFF
TGTGCCAGCAGTCCGCTAGCGGGAGGGGGTGAGCAGTTCTTC
>TRBV19|.|.|TRBJ1-1
CASSQKNTEAFF
TGTGCCAGTAGTCAGAAGAACACTGAAGCTTTCTTT
>TRBV25-1|.|.|TRBJ1-2
CASSPGTQAYGYTF
TGTGCCAGCAGTCCCGGGACTCAGGCTTATGGCTACACCTTC
>TRBV28|.|.|TRBJ1-1
CASSPPGGTEAFF
TGTGCCAGCAGTCCCCCGGGGGGGACTGAAGCTTTCTTT
>TRBV9|.|TRBD2|TRBJ2-3
CASSPSGGLDTQYF
TGTGCCAGCAGCCCCTCGGGGGGTCTTGATACGCAGTATTTT
>TRBV30|once|TRBD1|TRBJ1-1
CAWSGDRLNTEAFF
TGTGCCTGGAGTGGGGACAGACTGAACACTGAAGCTTTCTTT
>TRBV5-6|.|.|TRBJ2-7
CASSLAGQGRAYEQYF
TGTGCCAGCAGCTTGGCCGGTCAGGGGAGGGCCTACGAGCAGTACTTC
>TRBV5-4|.|.|TRBJ1-2
CASSRLEAIGYTF
TGTGCCAGCAGCCGGTTGGAGGCCATTGGCTACACCTTC
>TRBV5-4|.|.|TRBJ2-1
CASSLATGYNEQFF
TGTGCCAGCAGCTTGGCGACGGGTTACAATGAGCAGTTCTTC
>TRBV11-2|.|TRBD1|TRBJ2-1
CASSLDRGRVQGKQFF
TGTGCCAGCAGCTTAGATCGGGGCCGGGTACAGGGGAAGCAGTTCTTC
>TRBV4-1|.|.|TRBJ1-1
CASRLIVGLVTEAFF
TGCGCCAGCAGACTAATCGTGGGACTGGTCACTGAAGCTTTCTTT
>TRBV29-1|once|.|TRBJ1-1
CSVEGAMNTEAFF
TGCAGCGTTGAGGGGGCGATGAACACTGAAGCTTTCTTT
>TRBV6-1|.|TRBD2|TRBJ2-5
CASSEVGRAQETQYF
TGTGCCAGCAGTGAAGTAGGGAGGGCCCAAGAGACCCAGTACTTC
>TRBV5-1|few|.|TRBJ2-7
CASSLEGDSYEQYF
TGCGCCAGCAGCTTGGAAGGGGACTCCTACGAGCAGTACTTC
>TRBV2|.|.|TRBJ1-2
CASSGGESGYTF
TGTGCCAGCAGTGGGGGCGAGTCTGGCTACACCTTC
>TRBV5-1|.|.|TRBJ1-1
CASSSSALGNTEAFF
TGCGCCAGCAGCTCTTCGGCCCTAGGTAACACTGAAGCTTTCTTT
>TRBV27|once|TRBD1|TRBJ1-2
CASSSTDRGVWGYTF
TGTGCCAGCAGTTCAACCGACAGGGGAGTATGGGGCTACACCTTC
>TRBV7-7|.|TRBD1|TRBJ2-5
CASSPTGFGQETQYF
TGTGCCAGCAGCCCGACAGGGTTTGGCCAAGAGACCCAGTACTTC
>TRBV11-2|.|TRBD1|TRBJ1-4
CASSGRQGVLTNEKLFF
TGTGCCAGCAGCGGTCGACAGGGGGTGTTAACTAATGAAAAACTGTTTTTT
>TRBV19|.|.|TRBJ2-1
CASSSRTGSYNEQFF
TGTGCCAGTAGTAGCCGGACGGGATCCTACAATGAGCAGTTCTTC